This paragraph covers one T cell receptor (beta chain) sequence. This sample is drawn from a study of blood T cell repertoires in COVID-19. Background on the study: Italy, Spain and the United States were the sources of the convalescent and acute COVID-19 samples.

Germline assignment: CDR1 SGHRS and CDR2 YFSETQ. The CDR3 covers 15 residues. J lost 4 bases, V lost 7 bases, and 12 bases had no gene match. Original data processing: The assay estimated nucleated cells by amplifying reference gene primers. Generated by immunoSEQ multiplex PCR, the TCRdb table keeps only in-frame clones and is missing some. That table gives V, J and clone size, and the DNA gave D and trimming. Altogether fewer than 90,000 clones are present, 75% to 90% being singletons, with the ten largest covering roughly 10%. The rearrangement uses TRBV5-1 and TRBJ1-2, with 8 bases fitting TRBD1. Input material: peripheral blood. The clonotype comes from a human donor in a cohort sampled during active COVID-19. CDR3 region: CASDTGQGASYGYTF. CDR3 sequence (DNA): TGCGCCAGCGATACCGGACAGGGTGCCTCCTATGGCTACACCTTC.